This TCR delta chain came from a study of gamma-delta T cells after stem cell transplantation. TCRdb reanalysed the RT-PCR reads via CATT. Of about 3,400 delta-chain clones in the sample, around 16% were seen once. About this clone itself: A much larger clone lies a single base off, so this may be a read error. The sample has other DNA sequences that encode this CDR3 too.

CDR1 is GEAIGNYY and CDR2 is EKD in the germline V gene. The CDR3 spans 17 residues. This TCR came from a human donor. It is not recorded whose cells these are; they may come from a transplant donor. Sequenced material: gamma-delta T cells. The chain combines TRDV2 with TRDJ1; 10 bases line up with TRDD3. The CDR3 reads CACDTITGGSNTDKLIF. The CDR3 coding sequence is TGTGCCTGTGACACAATTACTGGGGGATCCAACACCGATAAGCTCATCTTT.